These 14 T cell receptor beta chains share one sample of origin, sequenced in a study of blood T cell repertoires in COVID-19. Profiling relied on immunoSEQ multiplex PCR, and the TCRdb table lists in-frame clones only, not all of them. The table shows roughly 110,000 clones, with roughly 85% occurring only once. Sequencing was done on a sample of peripheral blood. The receptors stem from a woman in her sixties or seventies with COVID-19, enrolled during active disease.

The CDR3 DNA reads as TGCGCCAGCAGCCAGGGTACAGGGGCTACTGGAAACACCATATATTTT. It specifies CASSQGTGATGNTIYF. This sequence joins TRBV4-1 and TRBJ1-3, with 7 bases that match TRBD1. The V and J ends lost 3 bases and 2 bases, in that order; junction bases with no gene match: 7. Germline CDR1 and CDR2: MGHRA and YSYEKL. The CDR3 extends over 16 amino acids.

The chain combines TRBV5-1 with TRBJ2-1; 7 bases are shared with TRBD2. V dropped 2 bases and J dropped 1; count of bases not matched to a gene: 15. This CDR3 is 19 amino acids long. Germline CDR1 SGHRS, CDR2 YFSETQ. CDR3 in DNA: TGCGCCAGCAGCTTTTACGGGGGGACTACAACGTCTTCCTACAATGAGCAGTTCTTC. This encodes CASSFYGGTTTSSYNEQFF.

J is TRBJ1-2 and V is TRBV5-5; weak D call: TRBD1 (5 bases). This CDR3 contains 13 residues. Germline V gene lookup returns CDR1 SGHKS and CDR2 YYEKEE (reference sequence). Trimming removed 5 bases from V and 8 bases from J, with 16 bases in between. The DNA for the CDR3 is TGTGCCAGCAGATTATTGACAGTCGAGGGCTACACCTTC. Protein sequence: CASRLLTVEGYTF.

This CDR3 reads CATSRDRLAGQETQYF. CDR3 DNA sequence: TGTGCCACCAGCAGAGATCGGCTAGCGGGGCAAGAGACCCAGTACTTC. The rearrangement uses TRBV15 and TRBJ2-5; TRBD2 agrees at 9 bases. Germline-derived CDR1 and CDR2 are LNHNV and YYDKDF (reference sequence). This CDR3 contains 16 residues. V gave up 0 bases and J gave up 2 bases; unmatched junction bases: 4. Combining the CDR3 with reference TRBV15 and TRBJ2-5 gives the whole variable domain DAMVIQNPRYQVTQFGKPVTLSCSQTLNHNVMYWYQQKSSQAPKLLFHYYDKDFNNEADTPDNFQSRRPNTSFCFLDIRSPGLGDTAMYLCATSRDRLAGQETQYFGPGTRLLVL.

J is TRBJ2-2 and V is TRBV19, with a possible D match to TRBD1 (7 bases). The germline V gene encodes CDR1 LNHDA and CDR2 SQIVND (reference sequence). The CDR3 spans 14 residues. V lost 7 bases, J lost 8 bases, and 17 bases lay in between. The chain's CDR3 is CASIAWQGGGELFF. The CDR3 DNA sequence: TGTGCCAGTATTGCGTGGCAGGGGGGTGGGGAGCTGTTTTTT.

CDR3 in DNA: TGTGCCAGCAACACAGGGGATCAGCCCCAGCATTTT. Translated, it gives CASNTGDQPQHF. The rearrangement joins TRBV28 to TRBJ1-5; 7 bases fit TRBD1. V lost 7 bases to trimming and J lost 5 bases; unmatched junction nucleotides: 2. The CDR3 totals 12 residues. Germline V gene data show CDR1 as MDHEN and CDR2 as SYDVKM.

In the case of this clone: This same CDR3 is encoded by further DNA sequences in the sample. The CDR3 loop is CASSPSGLAGGLIPSSGELFF. The CDR3, as DNA: TGTGCCAGTAGTCCGTCAGGACTAGCGGGAGGGCTTATCCCGTCCTCCGGGGAGCTGTTTTTT. The V call is TRBV19, the J call TRBJ2-2, with 15 bases lining up with TRBD2. The CDR3 loop spans 21 amino acids. Germline V gene sequence: CDR1 LNHDA, CDR2 SQIVND (reference sequence). V was pared by 5 bases and J by 6 bases, with 19 bases of the junction left unmatched.

The chain couples TRBV18 to TRBJ1-5; D perhaps matches TRBD1 (6 bases). The germline V and J ends were trimmed by 2 bases and 5 bases, with 10 bases remaining between them. This CDR3 region has 14 residues. CDR1 and CDR2 (germline): KGHSH, LQKENI. The CDR3 loop reads CASSPNPGDQPQHF. In DNA, the CDR3 is TGTGCCAGCTCACCAAATCCAGGGGATCAGCCCCAGCATTTT. Complete variable domain (other parts from reference TRBV18 and TRBJ1-5): NAGVMQNPRHLVRRRGQEARLRCSPMKGHSHVYWYRQLPEEGLKFMVYLQKENIIDESGMPKERFSAEFPKEGPSILRIQQVVRGDSAAYFCASSPNPGDQPQHFGDGTRLSIL.

J is TRBJ1-1 and V is TRBV5-1; D is possibly TRBD1 (6 bases). This CDR3 is built from 15 residues. The germline gives CDR1 SGHRS, CDR2 YFSETQ. Trimming stripped 4 bases from V and 0 bases from J, with 13 bases between. CDR3 loop: CASSQGQSMNTEAFF. The CDR3, as DNA: TGCGCCAGCAGCCAAGGACAGTCTATGAACACTGAAGCTTTCTTT.

The chain has TRBV10-3 and TRBJ2-2, with a weak D call TRBD1 (5 bases). The CDR3 is made up of 16 amino acids. With 2 bases removed from V and 4 bases from J, the gap between germline ends came to 14 bases. CDR1 ENHRY and CDR2 SYGVKD come from the germline V gene. The DNA for the CDR3 is TGTGCCATCAGTGAGCGGTGGGGCCAGGGCACCGGGGAGCTGTTTTTT. It yields the protein CAISERWGQGTGELFF.

The rearrangement uses TRBV15 and TRBJ1-1; 8 bases are a match to TRBD1. Germline trimming cut 3 bases from V and 5 bases from J; bases unmatched to any gene: 5. Germline CDR1 and CDR2: LNHNV and YYDKDF (reference sequence). This CDR3 comprises 14 residues. CDR3 residues: CATSSIQGATEAFF. The CDR3 nucleotides read TGTGCCACCAGCAGCATTCAGGGGGCGACTGAAGCTTTCTTT. The full variable domain, in which reference TRBV15 and TRBJ1-1 provide the parts outside the CDR3, is DAMVIQNPRYQVTQFGKPVTLSCSQTLNHNVMYWYQQKSSQAPKLLFHYYDKDFNNEADTPDNFQSRRPNTSFCFLDIRSPGLGDTAMYLCATSSIQGATEAFFGQGTRLTVV.

The chain combines TRBV2 with TRBJ2-1, with 12 bases lining up with TRBD1. Germline values: CDR1 SNHLY, CDR2 FYNNEI. This CDR3 spans 15 amino acids. V was pared by 6 bases and J by 7 bases, with 7 bases of the junction left unmatched. CDR3 loop: CASSDRDRGRNEQFF. In DNA form, the CDR3 reads TGTGCCAGCAGCGACCGGGACAGGGGGCGAAATGAGCAGTTCTTC.

CDR3 nucleotide sequence: TGTGCCAGCAGCGTAGAGAGCATGAACACTGAAGCTTTCTTT. Translated, it gives CASSVESMNTEAFF. The chain joins TRBV9 to TRBJ1-1; D is uncertain. The germline CDR1 and CDR2 sequences are SGDLS and YYNGEE. Deletions cut 0 bases from V and 0 bases from J, with 6 bases between. CDR3 size: 14 residues.

CDR3 nucleotide sequence: TGCGCCAGCAGGGACAGGGTGGGCAATGAGCAGTTCTTC. As protein: CASRDRVGNEQFF. V usage is TRBV5-1 and J usage is TRBJ2-1, with 8 bases aligning to TRBD1. The V gene's germline CDR1 is SGHRS and CDR2 YFSETQ. The CDR3 runs to 13 residues. J lost 6 bases, V lost 5 bases, and 4 bases had no gene match. Full variable domain (rest looked up from reference TRBV5-1 and TRBJ2-1): KAGVTQTPRYLIKTRGQQVTLSCSPISGHRSVSWYQQTPGQGLQFLFEYFSETQRNKGNFPGRFSGRQFSNSRSEMNVSTLELGDSALYLCASRDRVGNEQFFGPGTRLTVL.